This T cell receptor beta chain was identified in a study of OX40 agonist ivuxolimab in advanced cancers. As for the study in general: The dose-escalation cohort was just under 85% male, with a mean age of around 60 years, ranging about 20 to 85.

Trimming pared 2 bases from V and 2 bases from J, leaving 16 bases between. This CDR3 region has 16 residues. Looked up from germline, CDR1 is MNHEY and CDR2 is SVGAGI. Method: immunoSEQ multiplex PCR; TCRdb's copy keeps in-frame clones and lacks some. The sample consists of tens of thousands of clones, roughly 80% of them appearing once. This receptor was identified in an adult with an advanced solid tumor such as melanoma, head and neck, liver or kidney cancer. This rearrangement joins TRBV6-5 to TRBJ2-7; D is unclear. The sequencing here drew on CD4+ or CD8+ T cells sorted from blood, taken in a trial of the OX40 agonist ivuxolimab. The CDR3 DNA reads TGTGCCAGCAGTTACCCGAAGGGCGCACAGACCTACGAGCAGTACTTC. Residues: CASSYPKGAQTYEQYF.